These T cell receptor beta chains were read from a single sample in a study of blood T cell repertoires in COVID-19. The data were produced by immunoSEQ multiplex PCR, yet TCRdb's version contains in-frame clones alone and is incomplete. The sample yields 350,000 or so clones, about 86% seen once. Material: peripheral blood. The origin of the receptors is a man in his thirties or forties with active or convalescent COVID-19. CDR3s include the opening cysteine and the closing phenylalanine or tryptophan. The order of the fields is CDR3 protein, CDR3 DNA, V gene, clone size, J gene, D gene. The D gene is left open where the match is weak. Not all rows give a size; the values are once, few, many and, for expanded clones, a class.

CASSNRQAVYNSPLHF,TGTGCCAGCAGCAACCGACAGGCCGTCTATAATTCACCCCTCCACTTT,TRBV7-2,NA,TRBJ1-6,NA
CASSATGGGQETQYF,TGTGCCAGCAGCGCAACAGGGGGCGGTCAAGAGACCCAGTACTTC,TRBV7-9,NA,TRBJ2-5,TRBD1
CASSSTPRADRGQRLGQFF,TGTGCCAGCAGCAGTACACCGAGAGCCGACAGGGGTCAAAGGCTGGGTCAGTTCTTC,TRBV21-1,NA,TRBJ2-1,NA
CASSDPVGSGTYYEQYF,TGTGCCAGCAGCGACCCGGTTGGTAGCGGAACTTACTACGAGCAGTACTTC,TRBV2,NA,TRBJ2-7,NA
CASSSDPRGLYNSPLHF,TGTGCCAGCAGCTCGGACCCCAGGGGGCTTTATAATTCACCCCTCCACTTT,TRBV5-5,NA,TRBJ1-6,TRBD1
CASNYPGGYTF,TGTGCCAGCAACTATCCGGGAGGCTACACCTTC,TRBV6-5,NA,TRBJ1-2,NA
CASRDDRDSYGYTF,TGTGCCAGCAGGGATGACAGGGACAGCTATGGCTACACCTTC,TRBV9,once,TRBJ1-2,TRBD1
CASSPGDRGNQPQHF,TGTGCCAGCTCACCGGGAGATAGGGGCAATCAGCCCCAGCATTTT,TRBV18,NA,TRBJ1-5,NA
CASKGQGDADTQYF,TGTGCCAGCAAGGGGCAGGGTGATGCAGATACGCAGTATTTT,TRBV7-2,NA,TRBJ2-3,NA
CASSKGAGSETYEQYF,TGTGCCAGCAGCAAAGGGGCAGGGTCCGAAACCTACGAGCAGTACTTC,TRBV21-1,NA,TRBJ2-7,NA
CASSIRNLAGGITDTQYF,TGTGCCAGTAGTATTAGGAACCTAGCGGGGGGGATCACAGATACGCAGTATTTT,TRBV19,NA,TRBJ2-3,TRBD2
CASSLERGGSPYEQYF,TGTGCCAGCAGCTTAGAACGGGGGGGGTCCCCCTACGAGCAGTACTTC,TRBV11-3,NA,TRBJ2-7,TRBD2
CASSQDGSAGGFTDTQYF,TGTGCCAGCAGCCAAGATGGGTCAGCGGGAGGGTTCACAGATACGCAGTATTTT,TRBV4-2,NA,TRBJ2-3,TRBD2
CASSPRTGLAKNIQYF,TGTGCCAGCAGCCCCCGGACGGGACTAGCCAAAAACATTCAGTACTTC,TRBV13,once,TRBJ2-4,NA
CAWGSTGVGTDTQYF,TGTGCCTGGGGATCGACAGGGGTCGGGACAGATACGCAGTATTTT,TRBV30,NA,TRBJ2-3,TRBD1
CASSPSGTGFYGYTF,TGTGCCAGCAGTCCGTCCGGGACAGGGTTCTATGGCTACACCTTC,TRBV27,NA,TRBJ1-2,TRBD1
CASALGGYMNTEAFF,TGTGCCAGCGCCTTGGGGGGTTACATGAACACTGAAGCTTTCTTT,TRBV7-2,NA,TRBJ1-1,NA
CASSRGTSGGETQYF,TGTGCCAGCAGCCGCGGGACTAGCGGAGGAGAGACCCAGTACTTC,TRBV3-1/TRBV3-2,NA,TRBJ2-5,TRBD2
CASSVLGEAQHF,TGTGCCAGTAGTGTTTTGGGTGAGGCCCAGCATTTT,TRBV19,NA,TRBJ1-5,NA
CASRAQGAGEQYF,TGTGCCAGCAGGGCACAGGGGGCGGGCGAGCAGTACTTC,TRBV28,NA,TRBJ2-7,TRBD1
CASSLNAGEKLFF,TGTGCCAGCAGCTTAAATGCGGGTGAAAAACTGTTTTTT,TRBV11-1,few,TRBJ1-4,NA
CASSLRGLAESFF,TGTGCCAGCAGCCTTAGGGGACTAGCTGAGTCATTCTTC,TRBV6-2/TRBV6-3,few,TRBJ2-1,TRBD2
CASSPMEGGSPLHF,TGTGCCAGCAGCCCGATGGAAGGGGGTTCACCCCTCCACTTT,TRBV5-4,NA,TRBJ1-6,NA
CSGSQVSATEAFF,TGCAGCGGTTCACAGGTGTCGGCCACTGAAGCTTTCTTT,TRBV29-1,NA,TRBJ1-1,NA
CASSERQFSNQPQHF,TGTGCCAGCAGCGAGCGACAGTTTAGCAATCAGCCCCAGCATTTT,TRBV4-2,NA,TRBJ1-5,NA
CASSRTSGPEGETQYF,TGTGCCAGCAGTCGGACTAGCGGTCCCGAGGGAGAGACCCAGTACTTC,TRBV28,NA,TRBJ2-5,TRBD2
CASSDCWYF,TGTGCCAGCAGCGACTGCTGGTATTTT,TRBV25-1,NA,TRBJ1-5,NA
CASSPGTVGGSNTGELFF,TGTGCCAGCAGCCCCGGGACTGTTGGTGGGTCGAACACCGGGGAGCTGTTTTTT,TRBV7-7,NA,TRBJ2-2,NA
CASRPGVGNQPQHF,TGTGCCAGCAGACCAGGGGTTGGCAATCAGCCCCAGCATTTT,TRBV5-5,NA,TRBJ1-5,NA
CASSLAGGGEPQHF,TGTGCCAGCAGCTTAGCAGGGGGTGGGGAGCCCCAGCATTTT,TRBV5-5,few,TRBJ1-5,TRBD1
CASSVEGERGTEAFF,TGTGCCAGCAGCGTAGAGGGGGAGAGGGGGACTGAAGCTTTCTTT,TRBV9,NA,TRBJ1-1,NA
CASSPTASETQYF,TGTGCCAGCAGCCCTACTGCATCGGAGACCCAGTACTTC,TRBV9,NA,TRBJ2-5,NA
CASSLDQYRGTEAFF,TGTGCCAGCAGTTTAGATCAGTACAGGGGCACTGAAGCTTTCTTT,TRBV28,NA,TRBJ1-1,TRBD1
CASSETSPSTNEQFF,TGCGCCAGCAGTGAGACTAGCCCCTCTACAAATGAGCAGTTCTTC,TRBV10-2,NA,TRBJ2-1,NA
CASSLSRAVEQFF,TGTGCCAGCAGTTTAAGTAGAGCGGTTGAGCAGTTCTTC,TRBV27,NA,TRBJ2-1,NA
CASLQGSHYYEQYF,TGTGCCAGCTTGCAGGGGTCTCACTACTACGAGCAGTACTTC,TRBV6-5,NA,TRBJ2-7,NA
CASSLDRGGNSPLHF,TGTGCCAGCAGCTTGGACAGGGGTGGGAATTCACCCCTCCACTTT,TRBV5-4,NA,TRBJ1-6,TRBD1
CASSSQGAAYGYTF,TGTGCCAGCAGCTCACAGGGGGCTGCCTATGGCTACACCTTC,TRBV5-4,NA,TRBJ1-2,TRBD1
CASSTLRDSGNTIYF,TGTGCCAGTAGTACGTTGAGAGACTCTGGAAACACCATATATTTT,TRBV19,NA,TRBJ1-3,NA
CASSQTSGGYDNNEQFF,TGTGCCAGCAGCCAGACTAGCGGGGGTTACGATAACAATGAGCAGTTCTTC,TRBV7-9,NA,TRBJ2-1,TRBD2
CASSQARGANEKLFF,TGCGCCAGCAGCCAAGCCCGGGGGGCTAATGAAAAACTGTTTTTT,TRBV4-3,NA,TRBJ1-4,NA
CASSRGGAVGNEQFF,TGCGCCAGCAGCCGGGGGGGGGCAGTTGGCAATGAGCAGTTCTTC,TRBV5-1,NA,TRBJ2-1,TRBD2
CATLFQGLAGSCGELFF,TGTGCCACCCTTTTTCAGGGACTAGCGGGGTCCTGCGGGGAGCTGTTTTTT,TRBV6-4,NA,TRBJ2-2,TRBD2
CASSQGTGWYTEAFF,TGTGCCAGCAGCCAAGGTACAGGCTGGTACACTGAAGCTTTCTTT,TRBV3-1/TRBV3-2,NA,TRBJ1-1,NA
CASSPVGRGGREKLFF,TGCGCCAGCAGCCCCGTCGGAAGGGGGGGAAGGGAAAAACTGTTTTTT,TRBV4-1,NA,TRBJ1-4,NA
CASTVDPGSNEQFF,TGTGCCAGCACCGTAGATCCAGGGTCAAATGAGCAGTTCTTC,TRBV6-5,NA,TRBJ2-1,NA
CASSLSPPGQRSGNTIYF,TGTGCCAGCAGCTTGTCCCCCCCGGGACAGCGCTCTGGAAACACCATATATTTT,TRBV7-2,few,TRBJ1-3,TRBD1
CASSLAGEAGNTIYF,TGTGCCAGCAGCTTGGCCGGGGAAGCTGGAAACACCATATATTTT,TRBV5-8,NA,TRBJ1-3,NA
CASSQGSAGLNSEAFF,TGTGCCAGCAGCCAAGGCAGCGCTGGCCTAAATAGCGAAGCTTTCTTT,TRBV14,NA,TRBJ1-1,NA
CASSQEYVGAPQHF,TGTGCCAGCAGCCAAGAGTATGTCGGAGCGCCCCAGCATTTT,TRBV4-2,NA,TRBJ1-5,NA
CASSQYRQSEAFF,TGCGCCAGCAGCCAATACAGACAGTCTGAAGCTTTCTTT,TRBV4-1,once,TRBJ1-1,NA
CASSQRGAGTGIKLFF,TGTGCCAGCAGCCAAAGGGGGGCCGGGACAGGGATAAAACTGTTTTTT,TRBV4-2,NA,TRBJ1-4,TRBD1
CASSSTGTLHF,TGTGCCAGCAGTTCGACAGGGACCCTCCACTTT,TRBV6-6,NA,TRBJ1-6,TRBD1
CASSPQGPLEQYF,TGCGCCAGCAGTCCTCAGGGCCCGCTGGAGCAGTACTTC,TRBV23-1,NA,TRBJ2-7,NA
CASSPLAGRTDTQYF,TGTGCCAGCAGCCCCCTAGCGGGGCGCACAGATACGCAGTATTTT,TRBV9,NA,TRBJ2-3,TRBD2
CASSGLPGANYGYTF,TGTGCCAGCAGTGGCCTACCGGGAGCTAACTATGGCTACACCTTC,TRBV2,NA,TRBJ1-2,NA
CASSAAGGTEAFF,TGCGCCAGCAGCGCGGCAGGGGGCACTGAAGCTTTCTTT,TRBV5-1,NA,TRBJ1-1,TRBD1
CAWSGTYEQYF,TGTGCCTGGAGTGGTACCTACGAGCAGTACTTC,TRBV30,NA,TRBJ2-7,NA
CASRSGLQNTEAFF,TGTGCCAGCAGGTCTGGACTACAGAACACTGAAGCTTTCTTT,TRBV7-9,NA,TRBJ1-1,NA